The T cell receptor (beta chain) described here comes from a study of control samples from healthy donors and cancer patients. TCRdb's copy holds only in-frame clones and misses some; the assay was immunoSEQ multiplex PCR. Of 140,000 or so clones listed, 91% are singletons. This CDR3 region has 14 residues. The J segment lost 1 base and the V segment lost 3 bases, leaving 2 bases of the junction unmatched. The germline V gene has CDR1 ENHRY and CDR2 SYGVKD. The source of this sequence is a man aged 25 to 45 in good health. The rearrangement joins TRBV10-3 to TRBJ1-1; 7 bases fit TRBD1. Sequenced input: blood. The CDR3 loop is CAISDWDRNTEAFF. As DNA, the CDR3 is TGTGCCATCAGTGATTGGGACAGGAACACTGAAGCTTTCTTT.